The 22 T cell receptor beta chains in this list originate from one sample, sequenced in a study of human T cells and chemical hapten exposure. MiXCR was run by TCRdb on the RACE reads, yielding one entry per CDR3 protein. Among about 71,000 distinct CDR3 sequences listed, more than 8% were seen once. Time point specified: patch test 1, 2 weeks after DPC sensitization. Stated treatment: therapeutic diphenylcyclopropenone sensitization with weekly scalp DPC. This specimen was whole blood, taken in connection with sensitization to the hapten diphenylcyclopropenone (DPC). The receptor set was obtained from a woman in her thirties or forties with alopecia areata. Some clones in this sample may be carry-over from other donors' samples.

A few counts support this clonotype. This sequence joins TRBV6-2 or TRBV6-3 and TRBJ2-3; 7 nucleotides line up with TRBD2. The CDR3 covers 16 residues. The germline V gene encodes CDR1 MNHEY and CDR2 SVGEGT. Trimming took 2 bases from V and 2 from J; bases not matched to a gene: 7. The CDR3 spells CASSYGSGDNTDTQYF. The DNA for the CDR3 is TGTGCCAGCAGTTACGGGAGCGGGGATAACACAGATACGCAGTATTTT.

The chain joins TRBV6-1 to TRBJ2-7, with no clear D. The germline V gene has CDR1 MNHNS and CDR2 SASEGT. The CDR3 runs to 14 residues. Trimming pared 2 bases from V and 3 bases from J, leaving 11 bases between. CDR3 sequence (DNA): TGTGCCAGCAGTGAAAGTAACAAATACTACGAGCAGTACTTC. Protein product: CASSESNKYYEQYF.

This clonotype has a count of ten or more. CDR3 sequence: CSARDRILAQQETQYF. The CDR3 DNA reads TGCAGTGCTAGAGATCGCATACTAGCGCAACAAGAGACCCAGTACTTC. The chain couples TRBV20-1 to TRBJ2-5; 7 bases fit TRBD2. The CDR3 is made up of 16 amino acids. Germline V gene lookup returns CDR1 DFQATT and CDR2 SNEGSKA (reference sequence). Trimming removed 0 bases from V and 2 bases from J; junction bases left unmatched: 9.

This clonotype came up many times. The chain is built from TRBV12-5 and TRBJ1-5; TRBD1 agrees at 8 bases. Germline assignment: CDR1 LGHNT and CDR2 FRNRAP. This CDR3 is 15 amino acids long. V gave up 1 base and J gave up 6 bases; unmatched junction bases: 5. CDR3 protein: CASGLGRGQGQPQHF. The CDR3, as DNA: TGTGCTAGTGGTTTGGGCAGGGGGCAGGGTCAGCCCCAGCATTTT.

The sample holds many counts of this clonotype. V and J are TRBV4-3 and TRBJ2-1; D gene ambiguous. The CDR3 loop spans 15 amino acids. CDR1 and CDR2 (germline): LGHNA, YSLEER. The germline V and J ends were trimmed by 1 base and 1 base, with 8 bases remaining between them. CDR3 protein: CASSQGQRSYNEQFF. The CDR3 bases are TGCGCCAGCAGCCAAGGGCAGCGTTCCTACAATGAGCAGTTCTTC.

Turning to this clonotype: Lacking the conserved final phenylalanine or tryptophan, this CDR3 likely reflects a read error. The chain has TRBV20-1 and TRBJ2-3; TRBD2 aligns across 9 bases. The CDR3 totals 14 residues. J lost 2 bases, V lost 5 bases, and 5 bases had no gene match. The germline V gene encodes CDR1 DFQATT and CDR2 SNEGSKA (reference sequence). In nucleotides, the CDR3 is TGCAGTGCTCCTACTAGCGGGTCCACAGATACGCAGTATCTT. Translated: CSAPTSGSTDTQYL.

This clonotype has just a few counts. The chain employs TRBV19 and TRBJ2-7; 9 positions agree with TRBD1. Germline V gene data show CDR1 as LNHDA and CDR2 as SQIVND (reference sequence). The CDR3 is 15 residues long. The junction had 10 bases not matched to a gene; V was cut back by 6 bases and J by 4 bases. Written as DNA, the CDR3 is TGTGCCAGTAGCCTCCGGGACAGGGAAGAATACGAGCAGTACTTC. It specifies CASSLRDREEYEQYF.

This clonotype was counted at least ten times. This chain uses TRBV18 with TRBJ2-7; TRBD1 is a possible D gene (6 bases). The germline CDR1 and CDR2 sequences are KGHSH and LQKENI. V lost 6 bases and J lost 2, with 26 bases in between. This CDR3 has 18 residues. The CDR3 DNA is TGTGCCAGCTCCTACTCCCGACTACAGGGATTTCGTACCTACGAGCAGTACTTC. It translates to CASSYSRLQGFRTYEQYF.

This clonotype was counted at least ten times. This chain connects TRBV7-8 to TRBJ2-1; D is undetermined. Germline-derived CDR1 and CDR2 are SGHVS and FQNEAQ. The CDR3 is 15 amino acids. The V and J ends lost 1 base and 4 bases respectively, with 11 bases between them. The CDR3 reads CASSLVLDHYNEQFF. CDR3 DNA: TGTGCCAGCAGCTTAGTGTTGGACCATTACAATGAGCAGTTCTTC. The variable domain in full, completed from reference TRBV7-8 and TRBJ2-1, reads GAGVSQSPRYKVAKRGQDVALRCDPISGHVSLFWYQQALGQGPEFLTYFQNEAQLDKSGLPSDRFFAERPEGSVSTLKIQRTQQEDSAVYLCASSLVLDHYNEQFFGPGTRLTVL.

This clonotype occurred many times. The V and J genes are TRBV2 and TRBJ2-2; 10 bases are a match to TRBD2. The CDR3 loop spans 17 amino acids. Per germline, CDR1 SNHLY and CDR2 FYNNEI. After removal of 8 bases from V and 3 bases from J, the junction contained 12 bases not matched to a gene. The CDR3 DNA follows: TGTGCCAGCGGAATCCTGGAACTAGCGGGGTACACCGGGGAGCTGTTTTTT. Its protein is CASGILELAGYTGELFF.

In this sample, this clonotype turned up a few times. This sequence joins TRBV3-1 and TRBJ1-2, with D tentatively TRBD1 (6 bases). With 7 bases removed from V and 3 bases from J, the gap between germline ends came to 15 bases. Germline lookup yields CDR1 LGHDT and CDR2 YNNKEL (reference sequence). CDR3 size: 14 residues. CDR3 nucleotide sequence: TGTGCCAGCACCCAGCTGGGGGGCGACTATGGCTACACCTTC. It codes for CASTQLGGDYGYTF.

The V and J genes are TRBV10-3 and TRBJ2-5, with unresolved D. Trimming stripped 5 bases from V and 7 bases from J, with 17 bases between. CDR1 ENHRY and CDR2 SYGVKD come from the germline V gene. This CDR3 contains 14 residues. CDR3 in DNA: TGTGCCATCAGTAGGGCAGAGACGACGGGGACCCAGTACTTC. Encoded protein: CAISRAETTGTQYF.

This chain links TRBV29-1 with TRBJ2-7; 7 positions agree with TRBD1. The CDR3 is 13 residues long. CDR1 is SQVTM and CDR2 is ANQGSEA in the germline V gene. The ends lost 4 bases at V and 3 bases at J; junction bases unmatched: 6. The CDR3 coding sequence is TGCAGCGTTGCTAGGGACAGCTACTACGAGCAGTACTTC. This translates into CSVARDSYYEQYF.

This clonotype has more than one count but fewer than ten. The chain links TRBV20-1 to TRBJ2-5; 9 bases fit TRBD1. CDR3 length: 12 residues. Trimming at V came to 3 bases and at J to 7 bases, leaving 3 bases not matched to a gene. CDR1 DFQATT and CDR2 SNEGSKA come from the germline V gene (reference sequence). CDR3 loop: CSASRQGGTQYF. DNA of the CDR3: TGCAGTGCTAGCCGACAGGGGGGGACCCAGTACTTC.

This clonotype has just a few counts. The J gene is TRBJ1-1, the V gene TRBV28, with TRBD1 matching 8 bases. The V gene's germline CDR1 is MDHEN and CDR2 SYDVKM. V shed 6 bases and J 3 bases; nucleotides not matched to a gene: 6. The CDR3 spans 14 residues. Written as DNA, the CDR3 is TGTGCCAGCAGCCTCAGGGGGCGGCACACTGAAGCTTTCTTT. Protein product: CASSLRGRHTEAFF.

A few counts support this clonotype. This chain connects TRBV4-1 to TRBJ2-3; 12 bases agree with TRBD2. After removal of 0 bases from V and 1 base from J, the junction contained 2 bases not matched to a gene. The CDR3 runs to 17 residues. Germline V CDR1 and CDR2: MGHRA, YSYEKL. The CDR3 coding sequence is TGCGCCAGCAGCCAAGAAAGACTAGCGGGGGGCACAGATACGCAGTATTTT. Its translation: CASSQERLAGGTDTQYF.

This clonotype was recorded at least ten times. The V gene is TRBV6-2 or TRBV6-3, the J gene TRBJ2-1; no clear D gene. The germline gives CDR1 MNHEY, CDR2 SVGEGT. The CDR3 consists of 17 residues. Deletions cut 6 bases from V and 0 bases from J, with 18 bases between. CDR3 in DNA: TGTGCCAGCAGCTCCGCTTTTGGAGTCTCCTCCTACAATGAGCAGTTCTTC. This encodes CASSSAFGVSSYNEQFF.

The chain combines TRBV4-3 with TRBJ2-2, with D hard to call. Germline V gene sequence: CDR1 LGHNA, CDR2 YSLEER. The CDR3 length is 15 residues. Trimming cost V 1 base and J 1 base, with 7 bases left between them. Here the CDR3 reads CASSQVWQNTGELFF. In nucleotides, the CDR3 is TGCGCCAGCAGCCAAGTTTGGCAGAACACCGGGGAGCTGTTTTTT.

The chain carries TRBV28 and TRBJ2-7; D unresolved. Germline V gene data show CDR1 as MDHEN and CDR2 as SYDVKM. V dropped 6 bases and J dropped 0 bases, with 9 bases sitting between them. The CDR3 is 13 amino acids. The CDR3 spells CASRPWASYEQYF. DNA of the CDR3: TGTGCCAGCAGACCCTGGGCCTCCTACGAGCAGTACTTC.

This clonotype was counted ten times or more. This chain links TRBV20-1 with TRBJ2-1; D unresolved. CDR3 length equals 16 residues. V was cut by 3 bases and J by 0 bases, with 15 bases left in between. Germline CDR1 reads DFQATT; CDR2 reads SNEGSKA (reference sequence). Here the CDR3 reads CSARSNGIGSYNEQFF. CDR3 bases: TGCAGTGCTAGGTCTAATGGGATCGGCTCCTACAATGAGCAGTTCTTC.

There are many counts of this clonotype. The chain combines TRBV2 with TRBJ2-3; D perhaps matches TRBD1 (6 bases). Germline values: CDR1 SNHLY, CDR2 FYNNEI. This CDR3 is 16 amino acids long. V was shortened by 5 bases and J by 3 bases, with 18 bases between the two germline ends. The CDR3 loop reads CASSPPGHLATDTQYF. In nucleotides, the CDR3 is TGTGCCAGCAGTCCCCCGGGACACCTAGCAACAGATACGCAGTATTTT.

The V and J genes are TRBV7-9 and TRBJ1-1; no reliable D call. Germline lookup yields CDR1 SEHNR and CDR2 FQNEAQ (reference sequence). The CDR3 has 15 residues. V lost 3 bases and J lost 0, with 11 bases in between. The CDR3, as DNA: TGTGCCAGCAGCTTCGAGGGATACATGAACACTGAAGCTTTCTTT. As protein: CASSFEGYMNTEAFF.